The 30 T cell receptor beta chains in this list originate from one sample, sequenced in a study of human T cells and chemical hapten exposure. Time point indicated: patch test 2, 6 weeks after DPC sensitization. Treatment denoted: therapeutic diphenylcyclopropenone sensitization with weekly scalp DPC. TCRdb re-called the RACE reads with MiXCR, one entry per CDR3 protein. The repertoire holds about 95,000 distinct CDR3 sequences, with about an eighth as singletons. Sample: whole blood, taken in connection with sensitization to the hapten diphenylcyclopropenone (DPC). Receptor source: a woman in her thirties or forties with alopecia areata. Some clones in this sample may be carry-over from other donors' samples.

The sample holds many counts of this clonotype. In nucleotides, the CDR3 is TGTGCCAGCCTGGGACAGAGCTATGGCTACACCTTC. Encoded protein: CASLGQSYGYTF. This sequence joins TRBV2 and TRBJ1-2, with TRBD1 identical over 7 bases. Germline V CDR1 and CDR2: SNHLY, FYNNEI. This CDR3 has 12 residues. The junction had 4 bases not matched to a gene; V was cut back by 8 bases and J by 4 bases. The full variable domain, completed using reference TRBV2 and TRBJ1-2, is EPEVTQTPSHQVTQMGQEVILRCVPISNHLYFYWYRQILGQKVEFLVSFYNNEISEKSEIFDDQFSVERPDGSNFTLKIRSTKLEDSAMYFCASLGQSYGYTFGSGTRLTVV.

This clonotype was recorded many times. V usage is TRBV28 and J usage is TRBJ1-4; D remains ambiguous. This CDR3 comprises 15 residues. The ends were cut back, 3 bases at V and 10 bases at J, with 18 bases in the middle. From germline, CDR1 is MDHEN and CDR2 SYDVKM. The CDR3 DNA follows: TGTGCCAGCAGTTTGGGAAGTTCCGCCGTAGTAAAACTGTTTTTT. Protein sequence: CASSLGSSAVVKLFF.

The sample holds a few counts of this clonotype. The V call is TRBV28, the J call TRBJ2-1; no reliable D call. The CDR3 sequence is 12 residues long. Germline CDR1 is MDHEN and CDR2 is SYDVKM. The V gene lost 3 bases and the J gene lost 10 bases, with 10 bases spanning the gap. The CDR3 region is CASSLSDREQFF. The CDR3 coding sequence is TGTGCCAGCAGTTTGTCAGATAGAGAGCAGTTCTTC.

The rearrangement links TRBV6-2 or TRBV6-3 to TRBJ2-1, with D possibly being TRBD2 (5 bases). Trimming cost V 8 bases and J 9 bases, with 17 bases left between them. CDR3 length: 13 amino acids. Germline V gene lookup returns CDR1 MNHEY and CDR2 SVGEGT. CDR3 nucleotide sequence: TGTGCCAGCCGGAGGACTGCTGGTGGTGAGCAGTTCTTC. Protein sequence: CASRRTAGGEQFF.

Ten or more counts support this clonotype. The chain carries TRBV19 and TRBJ2-7; D might be TRBD2 (6 bases). This CDR3 is 17 amino acids long. Deletions cut 0 bases from V and 6 bases from J, with 21 bases between. The V gene's germline CDR1 is LNHDA and CDR2 SQIVND (reference sequence). CDR3: CASSIERAGTGHSEQYF. Written as DNA, the CDR3 is TGTGCCAGTAGTATAGAACGGGCGGGGACTGGCCATAGCGAGCAGTACTTC.

This clonotype appeared many times. The genes are TRBV19 and TRBJ2-3, with D perhaps matching TRBD2 (5 bases). This CDR3 comprises 16 residues. Per the germline V gene, CDR1 is LNHDA and CDR2 is SQIVND (reference sequence). Trimming removed 3 bases at V and 0 bases at J, with 13 bases between. Here the CDR3 DNA reads TGTGCCAGTAGTATTAGGAGCGGCTCTAGCACAGATACGCAGTATTTT. It specifies CASSIRSGSSTDTQYF.

The chain couples TRBV6-2 or TRBV6-3 to TRBJ2-3; D is undetermined. Germline V lookup: CDR1 MNHEY, CDR2 SVGEGT. Trimming cost V 1 base and J 2 bases, with 10 bases left between them. The CDR3 extends over 15 amino acids. CDR3 loop: CASSYWPGNTDTQYF. In DNA, the CDR3 is TGTGCCAGCAGTTACTGGCCAGGCAACACAGATACGCAGTATTTT.

The CDR3: CASSVQGGKLFF. The CDR3 bases are TGTGCCAGCAGCGTACAGGGTGGAAAACTGTTTTTT. This chain links TRBV9 with TRBJ1-4; weak D call: TRBD1 (5 bases). Germline V gives CDR1 SGDLS, CDR2 YYNGEE. V gave up 1 base and J gave up 10 bases, with 8 bases separating them. The CDR3 sequence is 12 residues long. Full variable domain (missing parts from reference TRBV9 and TRBJ1-4): DSGVTQTPKHLITATGQRVTLRCSPRSGDLSVYWYQQSLDQGLQFLIQYYNGEERAKGNILERFSAQQFPDLHSELNLSSLELGDSALYFCASSVQGGKLFFGSGTQLSVL.

This CDR3 reads CSVDRTGLNTEAFF. DNA of the CDR3: TGCAGCGTTGACCGGACAGGATTGAACACTGAAGCTTTCTTT. The J gene is TRBJ1-1, the V gene TRBV29-1; 7 positions agree with TRBD1. In germline, CDR1 is SQVTM, CDR2 ANQGSEA. CDR3 length: 14 residues. The V gene end was trimmed by 3 bases and the J gene end by 0 bases; junction bases not matched to a gene: 4.

This clonotype was detected ten times or more. The chain uses TRBV28 and TRBJ2-7; D is possibly TRBD1 (6 bases). Germline lookup yields CDR1 MDHEN and CDR2 SYDVKM. The CDR3 contains 12 residues. Trimming shortened V by 4 bases and J by 3 bases, and 7 bases separated the two germline ends. CDR3 loop: CASSSDSYEQYF. As DNA, the CDR3 is TGTGCCAGCAGTTCGGACAGCTACGAGCAGTACTTC. The complete variable domain, with remaining parts taken from reference TRBV28 and TRBJ2-7, reads DVKVTQSSRYLVKRTGEKVFLECVQDMDHENMFWYRQDPGLGLRLIYFSYDVKMKEKGDIPEGYSVSREKKERFSLILESASTNQTSMYLCASSSDSYEQYFGPGTRLTVT.

This clonotype was counted a few times. This chain uses TRBV7-2 with TRBJ2-1; 15 bases line up with TRBD2. CDR3 size: 17 residues. CDR1 SGHTA and CDR2 FQGNSA come from the germline V gene. The V segment lost 3 bases and the J segment 7 bases; nucleotides outside the gene matches: 7. In DNA form, the CDR3 reads TGTGCCAGCAGCTTCACAGGACTAGCGGGAGGGAGGAATGAGCAGTTCTTC. This codes for CASSFTGLAGGRNEQFF.

The sample holds many counts of this clonotype. The chain recombines TRBV6-1 with TRBJ1-5; D is ambiguous. Germline V CDR1 and CDR2: MNHNS, SASEGT. V gave up 2 bases and J gave up 11 bases, with 13 bases separating them. The CDR3 runs to 13 residues. The CDR3 nucleotides read TGTGCCAGCAGTGAAATAGGAGGGCTGGCCCAGCATTTT. This gives the protein CASSEIGGLAQHF.

The chain links TRBV7-2 to TRBJ1-5; D ambiguous. Trimming stripped 6 bases from V and 0 bases from J, with 12 bases between. Germline V CDR1 and CDR2: SGHTA, FQGNSA. The CDR3 contains 15 residues. DNA of the CDR3: TGTGCCAGCAGAGAACAGCCGATTAGCAATCAGCCCCAGCATTTT. Translation: CASREQPISNQPQHF.

This clonotype was recorded at least ten times. The V call is TRBV7-2, the J call TRBJ1-1; 7 bases map to TRBD1. The CDR3 length is 14 residues. The junction had 3 bases not matched to a gene; V was cut back by 0 bases and J by 5 bases. Looked up from germline, CDR1 is SGHTA and CDR2 is FQGNSA. The CDR3 is CASSLAGGRTEAFF. The CDR3, as DNA: TGTGCCAGCAGCTTAGCAGGGGGCAGGACTGAAGCTTTCTTT.

V and J are TRBV19 and TRBJ2-6; D assignment may be TRBD1 or TRBD2 (5 bases each). The germline CDR1 and CDR2 sequences are LNHDA and SQIVND (reference sequence). The CDR3 covers 18 residues. Deletions cut 4 bases from V and 4 bases from J, with 20 bases between. The CDR3 DNA is TGTGCCAGTAGTAAGGCAGGGACGATTATTTCCGGGGCCAACGTCCTGACTTTC. Encoded protein: CASSKAGTIISGANVLTF. The variable domain in full, completed from reference TRBV19 and TRBJ2-6, reads DGGITQSPKYLFRKEGQNVTLSCEQNLNHDAMYWYRQDPGQGLRLIYYSQIVNDFQKGDIAEGYSVSREKKESFPLTVTSAQKNPTAFYLCASSKAGTIISGANVLTFGAGSRLTVL.

The genes are TRBV5-4 and TRBJ2-3; D is uncertain. The germline V and J ends were trimmed by 2 bases and 4 bases, with 8 bases remaining between them. The V gene's germline CDR1 is SGHNT and CDR2 YYREEE (reference sequence). The CDR3 consists of 13 residues. CDR3 amino acids: CASSFNGPDTQYF. The CDR3 coding sequence is TGTGCCAGCAGCTTTAACGGTCCAGATACGCAGTATTTT.

A remark on this clonotype: A much larger clone lies a single base off, so this may be a read error. The chain couples TRBV20-1 to TRBJ2-7; 11 bases line up with TRBD2. CDR1 and CDR2 from the germline V gene are DFQATT and SNEGSKA (reference sequence). The CDR3 is made up of 14 amino acids. Here the CDR3 DNA reads TGCAGTGCTAGCCAACTAGCGGGAGTAAGCGAGCAGCACTTC. Translation: CSASQLAGVSEQHF.

This clonotype has just a few counts. The rearrangement joins TRBV5-1 to TRBJ2-1; 9 bases are shared with TRBD1. The CDR3 runs to 15 residues. CDR1 is SGHRS, CDR2 YFSETQ, per germline. Trimming cost V 0 bases and J 9 bases; bases outside gene matches: 7. CDR3 amino acids: CASSLGTGELGEQFF. DNA for the CDR3: TGCGCCAGCAGCTTGGGGACAGGGGAGCTTGGTGAGCAGTTCTTC.

The gene calls are TRBV20-1 and TRBJ1-2; no clear D. The germline V gene encodes CDR1 DFQATT and CDR2 SNEGSKA (reference sequence). This CDR3 comprises 13 residues. V dropped 3 bases and J dropped 0 bases, with 8 bases sitting between them. CDR3: CSARPGTNYGYTF. The CDR3 nucleotides are TGCAGTGCTAGGCCAGGAACTAACTATGGCTACACCTTC.

This clonotype was counted only a few times. The chain links TRBV6-2 or TRBV6-3 to TRBJ1-5, with a tentative D call TRBD1 (5 bases). Trimming cost V 6 bases and J 7 bases, with 16 bases left between them. CDR1 MNHEY and CDR2 SVGEGT come from the germline V gene. CDR3 size: 14 residues. The CDR3 DNA reads as TGTGCCAGCAGAGAGGGGATCGTTCTCCAGCCCCAGCATTTT. Amino acids: CASREGIVLQPQHF.

This clonotype was found many times. The chain joins TRBV5-1 to TRBJ2-1; 10 positions agree with TRBD2. V was clipped by 0 bases and J by 5 bases; unmatched bases: 2. CDR3 length: 15 amino acids. Per the germline V gene, CDR1 is SGHRS and CDR2 is YFSETQ. For the CDR3, the DNA is TGCGCCAGCAGCTTGGCGGGACTAGCGAACAATGAGCAGTTCTTC. This sequence encodes CASSLAGLANNEQFF.

This clonotype came up many times. The chain links TRBV15 to TRBJ2-5; D not resolved. CDR1 LNHNV and CDR2 YYDKDF come from the germline V gene (reference sequence). The CDR3 length is 16 residues. Trimming removed 0 bases at V and 2 bases at J, with 13 bases between. CDR3 DNA: TGTGCCACCAGCAGAGACTGGGCAGCCCTTCAAGAGACCCAGTACTTC. It codes for CATSRDWAALQETQYF.

In this sample, this clonotype turned up many times. The chain links TRBV19 to TRBJ2-5; weak D call: TRBD2 (5 bases). This CDR3 contains 12 residues. Germline V gene lookup returns CDR1 LNHDA and CDR2 SQIVND (reference sequence). The germline V and J ends were trimmed by 5 bases and 4 bases, with 8 bases remaining between them. For the CDR3, the DNA is TGTGCCAGTAGTCAAGCGGCAGAGACCCAGTACTTC. Encoded protein: CASSQAAETQYF.

The genes are TRBV5-5 and TRBJ2-7, with TRBD1 matching 9 bases. The germline gives CDR1 SGHKS, CDR2 YYEKEE (reference sequence). V lost 4 bases and J lost 0; bases outside the gene matches: 11. CDR3 length: 17 amino acids. The CDR3 coding sequence is TGTGCCAGCAGCCTCCGGGCGAGGGGACAGGGCTCCTACGAGCAGTACTTC. Translating gives CASSLRARGQGSYEQYF.

This clonotype appeared a few times. This rearrangement joins TRBV10-3 to TRBJ2-5; 7 bases map to TRBD1. CDR1 and CDR2 from the germline V gene are ENHRY and SYGVKD. The ends lost 4 bases at V and 2 bases at J; junction bases unmatched: 1. CDR3 length: 13 amino acids. CDR3 in amino acids: CAISGTGQETQYF. The CDR3 DNA follows: TGTGCCATCAGTGGGACAGGACAAGAGACCCAGTACTTC.

This clonotype was seen ten or more times. V gene TRBV29-1 combines with J gene TRBJ2-3; tentative D call: TRBD1 (6 bases). Trimming took off 7 bases at V and 0 bases at J, with 11 bases between the two ends. The CDR3 covers 13 residues. The germline V gene has CDR1 SQVTM and CDR2 ANQGSEA. CDR3 protein: CSAGGGSTDTQYF. DNA of the CDR3: TGCAGCGCTGGGGGCGGGAGCACAGATACGCAGTATTTT.

The gene calls are TRBV23-1 and TRBJ2-1; 12 bases align to TRBD1. TRBV23-1 is given ORF status, its function remaining uncertain. With 11 bases clipped from V and 9 bases from J, the junction kept 8 bases outside the gene matches. The CDR3 has 13 amino acids. CDR3 residues: CASGQGAPLEQFF. CDR3 bases: TGCGCCTCGGGACAGGGGGCTCCTCTTGAGCAGTTCTTC.

The sample holds many counts of this clonotype. The CDR3 DNA is TGTGCCAGCTCGAAACAGCAGGGAGATTGGGACGAGCAGTACTTC. Amino acid sequence: CASSKQQGDWDEQYF. This chain links TRBV18 with TRBJ2-7; D is tentatively TRBD1 or TRBD2 (5 bases each). This CDR3 comprises 15 residues. Germline V gene data show CDR1 as KGHSH and CDR2 as LQKENI. V was pared by 6 bases and J by 5 bases, with 20 bases between.

With respect to this clonotype: This may stem from a read error, because a much larger clone lies one nucleotide away. V and J are TRBV7-9 and TRBJ1-1, with a tentative D call TRBD1 (6 bases). The CDR3 length is 16 residues. CDR1 and CDR2 from the germline V gene are SEHNR and FQNEAQ (reference sequence). As DNA, the CDR3 is TGTGCCAGCGGCTTAGGGGCAGGGGTAATGAACACTGAAGCTTTCTTT. Translating it yields CASGLGAGVMNTEAFF.

The chain carries TRBV30 and TRBJ1-1, with D possibly matching TRBD1 (5 bases). Trimming removed 3 bases from V and 5 bases from J, with 19 bases in between. CDR1 and CDR2 (germline): GTSNPN, SVGIG (reference sequence). This CDR3 has 15 amino acids. CDR3 sequence: CAWRRKAGMRTEAFF. CDR3 DNA: TGTGCCTGGAGGAGGAAGGCAGGGATGCGGACTGAAGCTTTCTTT. Full variable domain (remainder filled in from reference TRBV30 and TRBJ1-1): SQTIHQWPATLVQPVGSPLSLECTVEGTSNPNLYWYRQAAGRGLQLLFYSVGIGQISSEVPQNLSASRPQDRQFILSSKKLLLSDSGFYLCAWRRKAGMRTEAFFGQGTRLTVV.